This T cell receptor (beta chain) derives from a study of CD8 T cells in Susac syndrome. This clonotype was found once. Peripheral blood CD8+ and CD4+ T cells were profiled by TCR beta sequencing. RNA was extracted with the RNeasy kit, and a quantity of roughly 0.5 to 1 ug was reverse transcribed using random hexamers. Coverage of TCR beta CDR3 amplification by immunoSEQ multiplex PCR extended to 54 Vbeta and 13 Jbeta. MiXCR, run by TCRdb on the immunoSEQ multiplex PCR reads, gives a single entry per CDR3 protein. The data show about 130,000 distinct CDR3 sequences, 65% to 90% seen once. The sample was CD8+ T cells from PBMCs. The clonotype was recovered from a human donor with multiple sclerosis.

The DNA of the CDR3 is TGTGCCAGCAGCTTAGAAGCAGGGGAGGACACTGAAGCTTTCTTT. Translating gives CASSLEAGEDTEAFF. The gene calls are TRBV7-6 and TRBJ1-1; D is possibly TRBD1 (6 bases). CDR3 length: 15 amino acids. V lost 1 base and J lost 3, with 12 bases in between. CDR1 and CDR2 from the germline V gene are SGHVS and FNYEAQ.